The 14 T cell receptor beta chains given below trace back to one sample, sequenced in a study of T cell responses to AZD1222 COVID-19 vaccine. Libraries were prepared by immunoSEQ multiplex PCR; TCRdb keeps only in-frame clonotypes and omits some of them. The repertoire holds roughly 97,000 clones, with more than 70% as singletons. Here the sequenced sample was peripheral blood, taken on day 0 of AZD1222 vaccination. These receptors were obtained from an adult in good health.

This clone has just a few counts. The CDR3: CATSDGGPSYEQYF. The CDR3 nucleotides are TGTGCCACCAGTGACGGGGGCCCTTCCTACGAGCAGTACTTC. The genes are TRBV24-1 and TRBJ2-7; D possibly matches TRBD1 or TRBD2 (6 bases each). V was cut by 4 bases and J by 1 base, with 10 bases left in between. Looked up from germline, CDR1 is KGHDR and CDR2 is SFDVKD. This CDR3 region has 14 residues.

V usage is TRBV9 and J usage is TRBJ1-1; D call uncertain. CDR1 SGDLS and CDR2 YYNGEE come from the germline V gene. This CDR3 has 15 residues. V dropped 0 bases and J dropped 5 bases, with 14 bases sitting between them. For the CDR3, the DNA is TGTGCCAGCAGCGTAGGTGGAGGATTTAGGACTGAAGCTTTCTTT. This encodes CASSVGGGFRTEAFF.

DNA of the CDR3: TGCGCCAGCAGCGGGCCTCTCGGGGAGCTGTTTTTT. Translating it yields CASSGPLGELFF. The chain employs TRBV5-1 and TRBJ2-2; D not certain. CDR1 is SGHRS, CDR2 YFSETQ, per germline. The length of the CDR3 is 12 residues. V lost 4 bases and J lost 7, with 8 bases in between. Variable domain in full (rest from reference TRBV5-1 and TRBJ2-2): KAGVTQTPRYLIKTRGQQVTLSCSPISGHRSVSWYQQTPGQGLQFLFEYFSETQRNKGNFPGRFSGRQFSNSRSEMNVSTLELGDSALYLCASSGPLGELFFGEGSRLTVL.

The chain is built from TRBV14 and TRBJ1-1; possible D gene TRBD1, 5 bases. Germline CDR1 is SGHDN and CDR2 is FVKESK. V was cut by 4 bases and J by 8 bases, with 17 bases left in between. CDR3 length: 14 residues. The CDR3 loop is CASSRHRDGPEAFF. Written as DNA, the CDR3 is TGTGCCAGCAGCCGCCACCGGGACGGCCCCGAAGCTTTCTTT.

This clone was seen more than once but under ten times. This chain links TRBV28 with TRBJ1-5, with D unclear. Germline lookup yields CDR1 MDHEN and CDR2 SYDVKM. The CDR3 has 15 amino acids. Trimming removed 0 bases at V and 5 bases at J, with 11 bases between. The CDR3 spells CASSLWGEAHQPQHF. As DNA, the CDR3 is TGTGCCAGCAGTTTATGGGGTGAGGCGCATCAGCCCCAGCATTTT. The variable domain in full, with the rest retrieved from reference TRBV28 and TRBJ1-5, is DVKVTQSSRYLVKRTGEKVFLECVQDMDHENMFWYRQDPGLGLRLIYFSYDVKMKEKGDIPEGYSVSREKKERFSLILESASTNQTSMYLCASSLWGEAHQPQHFGDGTRLSIL.

The chain joins TRBV30 to TRBJ2-7; TRBD1 might be the D (6 bases). Germline V lookup: CDR1 GTSNPN, CDR2 SVGIG (reference sequence). This CDR3 comprises 12 residues. V was pared by 3 bases and J by 3 bases, with 9 bases between. The CDR3 spells CAWRGAFYEQYF. CDR3 bases: TGTGCCTGGAGGGGGGCCTTCTACGAGCAGTACTTC.

The gene calls are TRBV30 and TRBJ1-1, with 8 bases fitting TRBD1. V dropped 7 bases and J dropped 4; count of bases not matched to a gene: 8. The CDR3 spans 13 residues. Germline values: CDR1 GTSNPN, CDR2 SVGIG (reference sequence). This CDR3 reads CALHRGRGTEAFF. DNA of the CDR3: TGTGCCTTGCACAGGGGGAGAGGCACTGAAGCTTTCTTT.

V and J are TRBV28 and TRBJ2-2; D not certain. Trimming removed 5 bases at V and 0 bases at J, with 7 bases between. This CDR3 is built from 14 residues. Germline lookup yields CDR1 MDHEN and CDR2 SYDVKM. CDR3 region: CASSEDSNTGELFF. The CDR3 coding sequence is TGTGCCAGCAGTGAAGATTCGAACACCGGGGAGCTGTTTTTT.

The DNA for the CDR3 is TGTGCCAGTAGTATAGTTTTCGGTTGGACTGAAGCTTTCTTT. Amino acid sequence: CASSIVFGWTEAFF. The rearrangement links TRBV19 to TRBJ1-1; D remains ambiguous. This CDR3 region has 14 residues. Germline-derived CDR1 and CDR2 are LNHDA and SQIVND (reference sequence). V gave up 1 base and J gave up 5 bases, with 11 bases separating them.

V is TRBV9 and J is TRBJ1-4, with 8 bases identical to TRBD1. The J segment lost 8 bases and the V segment lost 3 bases, leaving 3 bases of the junction unmatched. The CDR3 contains 13 residues. The germline gives CDR1 SGDLS, CDR2 YYNGEE. This CDR3 reads CASSAGQGEKLFF. The CDR3 nucleotides read TGTGCCAGCAGCGCTGGACAGGGAGAAAAACTGTTTTTT.

Regarding this clone: The junction shows a germline mismatch at one end, possibly a read error. The CDR3 sequence is CASILRGGRYTEAFF. Here the CDR3 DNA reads TGTGCCAGCATTTTAAGGGGGGGGAGGTACACTGAAGCTTTCTTT. The chain uses TRBV28 and TRBJ1-1, with D perhaps matching TRBD1 (6 bases). The germline gives CDR1 MDHEN, CDR2 SYDVKM. This CDR3 is 15 amino acids long.

V usage is TRBV19 and J usage is TRBJ1-1; no reliable D call. Trimming took 5 bases from V and 1 from J, leaving 11 bases between them. Germline values: CDR1 LNHDA, CDR2 SQIVND (reference sequence). The CDR3 has 14 residues. The chain's CDR3 is CASSEGLKNTEAFF. CDR3 sequence (DNA): TGTGCCAGTAGTGAGGGCCTTAAGAACACTGAAGCTTTCTTT.

The CDR3 sequence: CASSQDPTGGGYTF. CDR3 DNA sequence: TGTGCCAGCAGCCAAGATCCGACAGGGGGTGGCTACACCTTC. The chain employs TRBV3-1 (or the pseudogene TRBV3-2) and TRBJ1-2, with TRBD1 matching 9 bases. This CDR3 is 14 amino acids long. Germline values: CDR1 LGHDT, CDR2 YNNKEL (reference sequence). Trimming removed 0 bases from V and 7 bases from J; junction bases left unmatched: 3.

The V and J genes are TRBV7-9 and TRBJ1-1; D is perhaps TRBD1 (6 bases). Per germline, CDR1 SEHNR and CDR2 FQNEAQ (reference sequence). V dropped 1 base and J dropped 11 bases, with 11 bases sitting between them. The CDR3 is 12 residues long. The DNA of the CDR3 is TGTGCCAGCAGCTTAGAAGGGGGGACGGCTTTCTTT. This sequence encodes CASSLEGGTAFF.